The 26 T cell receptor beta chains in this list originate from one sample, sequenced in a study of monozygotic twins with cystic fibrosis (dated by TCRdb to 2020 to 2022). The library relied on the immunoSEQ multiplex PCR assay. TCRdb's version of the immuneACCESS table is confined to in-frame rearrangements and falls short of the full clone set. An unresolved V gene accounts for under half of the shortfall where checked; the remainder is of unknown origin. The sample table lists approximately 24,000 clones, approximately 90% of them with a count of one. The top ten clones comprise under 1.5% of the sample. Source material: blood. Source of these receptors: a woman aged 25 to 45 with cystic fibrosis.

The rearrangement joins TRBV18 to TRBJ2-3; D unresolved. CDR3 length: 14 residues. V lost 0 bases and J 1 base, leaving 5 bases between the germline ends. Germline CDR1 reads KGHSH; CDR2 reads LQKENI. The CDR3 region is CASSPPIGTDTQYF. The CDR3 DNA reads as TGTGCCAGCTCACCACCGATCGGCACAGATACGCAGTATTTT.

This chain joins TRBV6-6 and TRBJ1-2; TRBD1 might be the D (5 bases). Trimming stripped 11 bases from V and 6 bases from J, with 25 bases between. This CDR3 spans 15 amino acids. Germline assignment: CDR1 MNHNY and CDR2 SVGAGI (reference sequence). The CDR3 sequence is CAAIPPGGIVNGYTF. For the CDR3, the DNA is TGTGCCGCAATACCCCCTGGGGGGATCGTGAATGGCTACACCTTC.

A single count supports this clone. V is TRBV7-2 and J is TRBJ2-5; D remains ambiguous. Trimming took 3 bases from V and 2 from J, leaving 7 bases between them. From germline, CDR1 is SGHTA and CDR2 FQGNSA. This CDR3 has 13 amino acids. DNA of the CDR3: TGTGCCAGCAGCTTTTTTGCTCAAGAGACCCAGTACTTC. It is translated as CASSFFAQETQYF.

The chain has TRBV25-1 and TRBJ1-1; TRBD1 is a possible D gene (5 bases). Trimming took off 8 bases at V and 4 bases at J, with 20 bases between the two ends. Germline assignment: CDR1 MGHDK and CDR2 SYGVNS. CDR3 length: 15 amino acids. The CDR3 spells CASQGWNLGGTEAFF. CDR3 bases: TGTGCCAGCCAAGGGTGGAACCTCGGGGGCACTGAAGCTTTCTTT.

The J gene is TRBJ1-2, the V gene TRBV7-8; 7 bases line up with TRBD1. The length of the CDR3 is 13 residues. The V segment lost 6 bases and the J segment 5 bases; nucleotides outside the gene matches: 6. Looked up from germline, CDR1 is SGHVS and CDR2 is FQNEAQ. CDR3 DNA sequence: TGTGCCAGCAGTTCCCGGGACAGTTATGGCTACACCTTC. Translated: CASSSRDSYGYTF.

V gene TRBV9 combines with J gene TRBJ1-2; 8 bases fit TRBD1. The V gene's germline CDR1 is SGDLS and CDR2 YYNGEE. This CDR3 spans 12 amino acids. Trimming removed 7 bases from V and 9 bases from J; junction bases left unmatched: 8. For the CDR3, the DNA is TGTGCCAGCGAAAAGGACAGGGCGAGCTACACCTTC. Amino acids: CASEKDRASYTF.

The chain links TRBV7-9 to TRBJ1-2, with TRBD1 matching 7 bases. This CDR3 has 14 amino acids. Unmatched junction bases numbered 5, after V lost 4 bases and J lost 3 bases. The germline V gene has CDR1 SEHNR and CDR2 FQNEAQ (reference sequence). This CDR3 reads CASSSRQGYYGYTF. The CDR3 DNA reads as TGTGCCAGCAGCTCAAGACAGGGTTACTATGGCTACACCTTC. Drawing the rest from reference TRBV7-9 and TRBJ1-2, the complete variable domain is DTGVSQNPRHKITKRGQNVTFRCDPISEHNRLYWYRQTLGQGPEFLTYFQNEAQLEKSRLLSDRFSAERPKGSFSTLEIQRTEQGDSAMYLCASSSRQGYYGYTFGSGTRLTVV.

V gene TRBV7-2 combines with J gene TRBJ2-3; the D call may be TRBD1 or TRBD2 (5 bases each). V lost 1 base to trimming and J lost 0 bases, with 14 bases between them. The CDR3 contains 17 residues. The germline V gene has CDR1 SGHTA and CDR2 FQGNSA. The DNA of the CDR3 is TGTGCCAGCAGCTTAGTTGGCTTGGGGGTGAGCACAGATACGCAGTATTTT. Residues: CASSLVGLGVSTDTQYF.

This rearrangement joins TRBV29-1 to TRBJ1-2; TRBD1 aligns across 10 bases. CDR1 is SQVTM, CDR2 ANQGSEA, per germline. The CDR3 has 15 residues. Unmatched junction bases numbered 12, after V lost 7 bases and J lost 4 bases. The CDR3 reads CSARGTGVPSYGYTF. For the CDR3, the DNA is TGCAGCGCCCGAGGGACAGGGGTCCCTAGCTATGGCTACACCTTC.

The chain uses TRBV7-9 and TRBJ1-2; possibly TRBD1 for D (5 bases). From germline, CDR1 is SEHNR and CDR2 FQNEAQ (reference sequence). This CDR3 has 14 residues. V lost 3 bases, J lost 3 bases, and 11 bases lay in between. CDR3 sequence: CASSFFQGDYGYTF. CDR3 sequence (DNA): TGTGCCAGCAGCTTCTTTCAGGGTGACTATGGCTACACCTTC.

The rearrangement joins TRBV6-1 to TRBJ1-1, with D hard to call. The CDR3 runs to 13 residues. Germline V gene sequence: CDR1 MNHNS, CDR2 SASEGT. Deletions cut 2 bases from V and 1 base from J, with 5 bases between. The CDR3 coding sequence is TGTGCCAGCAGTGAACCCCCGAACACTGAAGCTTTCTTT. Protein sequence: CASSEPPNTEAFF.

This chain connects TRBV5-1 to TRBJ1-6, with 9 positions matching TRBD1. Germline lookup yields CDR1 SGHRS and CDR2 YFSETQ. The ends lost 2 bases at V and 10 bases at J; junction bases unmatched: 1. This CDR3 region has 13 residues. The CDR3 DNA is TGCGCCAGCAGCTTAGACAGGGGGTCACCCCTCCACTTT. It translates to CASSLDRGSPLHF.

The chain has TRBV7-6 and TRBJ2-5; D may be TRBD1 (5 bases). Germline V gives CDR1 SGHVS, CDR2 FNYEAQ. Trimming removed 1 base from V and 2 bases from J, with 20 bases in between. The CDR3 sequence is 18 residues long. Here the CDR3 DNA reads TGTGCCAGCAGCTTAGGGGGCAGAACGATCGCCTCACAAGAGACCCAGTACTTC. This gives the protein CASSLGGRTIASQETQYF.

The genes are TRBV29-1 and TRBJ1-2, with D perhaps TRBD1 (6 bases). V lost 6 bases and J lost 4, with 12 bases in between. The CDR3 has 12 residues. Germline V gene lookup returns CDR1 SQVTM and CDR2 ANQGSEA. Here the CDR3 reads CSVRGGPYGYTF. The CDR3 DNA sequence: TGCAGCGTGAGAGGGGGACCCTATGGCTACACCTTC.

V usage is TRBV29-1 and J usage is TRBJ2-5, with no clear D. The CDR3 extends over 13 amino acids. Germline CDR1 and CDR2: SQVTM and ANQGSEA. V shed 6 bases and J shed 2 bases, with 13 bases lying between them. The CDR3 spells CSVDPVRQETQYF. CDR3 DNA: TGCAGCGTGGATCCCGTGAGGCAAGAGACCCAGTACTTC.

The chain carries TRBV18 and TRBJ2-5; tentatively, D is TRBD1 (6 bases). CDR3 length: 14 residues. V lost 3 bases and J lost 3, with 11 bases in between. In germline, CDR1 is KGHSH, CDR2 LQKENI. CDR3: CASSPNDRKETQYF. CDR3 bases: TGTGCCAGCTCACCGAACGACAGGAAAGAGACCCAGTACTTC.

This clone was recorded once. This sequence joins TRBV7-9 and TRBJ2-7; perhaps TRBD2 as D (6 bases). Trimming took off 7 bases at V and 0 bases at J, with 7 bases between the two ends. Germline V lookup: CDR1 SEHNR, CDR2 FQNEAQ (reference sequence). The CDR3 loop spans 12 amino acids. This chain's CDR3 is CASNGGSYEQYF. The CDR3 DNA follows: TGTGCCAGCAACGGGGGCTCCTACGAGCAGTACTTC. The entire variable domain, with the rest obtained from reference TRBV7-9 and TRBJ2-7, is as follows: DTGVSQNPRHKITKRGQNVTFRCDPISEHNRLYWYRQTLGQGPEFLTYFQNEAQLEKSRLLSDRFSAERPKGSFSTLEIQRTEQGDSAMYLCASNGGSYEQYFGPGTRLTVT.

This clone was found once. CDR3 loop: CASSQKAGSNQPQHF. CDR3 bases: TGCGCCAGCAGCCAGAAGGCGGGGAGCAATCAGCCCCAGCATTTT. This chain joins TRBV4-1 and TRBJ1-5; D call uncertain. The length of the CDR3 is 15 residues. V lost 3 bases and J 1 base, leaving 10 bases between the germline ends. CDR1 MGHRA and CDR2 YSYEKL come from the germline V gene.

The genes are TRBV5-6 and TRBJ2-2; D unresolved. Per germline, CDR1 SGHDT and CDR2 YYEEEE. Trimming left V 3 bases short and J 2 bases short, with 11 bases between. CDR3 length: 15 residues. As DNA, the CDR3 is TGTGCCAGCAGCTCGGCACGGATAAACACCGGGGAGCTGTTTTTT. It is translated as CASSSARINTGELFF.

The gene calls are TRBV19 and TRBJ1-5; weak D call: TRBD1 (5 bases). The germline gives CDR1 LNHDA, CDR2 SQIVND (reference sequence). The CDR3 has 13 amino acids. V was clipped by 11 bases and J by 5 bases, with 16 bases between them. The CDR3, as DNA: TGTGCCCCTTGGGGTGAGGGGCATCAGCCCCAGCATTTT. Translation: CAPWGEGHQPQHF.

The CDR3 protein is CASSQGFLTGTEAFF. DNA for the CDR3: TGCGCCAGCAGCCAAGGGTTTCTAACGGGCACTGAAGCTTTCTTT. The chain employs TRBV4-1 and TRBJ1-1, with unresolved D. CDR1 and CDR2 (germline): MGHRA, YSYEKL. V gave up 1 base and J gave up 4 bases, with 13 bases separating them. This CDR3 is built from 15 residues.

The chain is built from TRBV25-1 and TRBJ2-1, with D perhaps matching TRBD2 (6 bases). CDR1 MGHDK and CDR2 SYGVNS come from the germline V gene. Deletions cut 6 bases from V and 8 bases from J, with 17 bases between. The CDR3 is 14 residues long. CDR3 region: CASRDYTKSDEQFF. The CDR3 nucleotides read TGTGCCAGCAGGGACTACACGAAAAGCGATGAGCAGTTCTTC.

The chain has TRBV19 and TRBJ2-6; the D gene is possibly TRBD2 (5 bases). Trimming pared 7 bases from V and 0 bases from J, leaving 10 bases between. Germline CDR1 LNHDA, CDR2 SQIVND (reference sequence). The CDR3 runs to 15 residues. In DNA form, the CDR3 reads TGTGCCAGTACTAGCCCTCGCTCTGGGGCCAACGTCCTGACTTTC. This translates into CASTSPRSGANVLTF.

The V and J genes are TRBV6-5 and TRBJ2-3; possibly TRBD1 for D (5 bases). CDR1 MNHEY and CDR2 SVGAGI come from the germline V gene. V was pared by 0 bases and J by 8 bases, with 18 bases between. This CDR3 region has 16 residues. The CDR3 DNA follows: TGTGCCAGCAGTTACTCGGCCGGTGGGGCCACCGGTACGCAGTATTTT. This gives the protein CASSYSAGGATGTQYF.

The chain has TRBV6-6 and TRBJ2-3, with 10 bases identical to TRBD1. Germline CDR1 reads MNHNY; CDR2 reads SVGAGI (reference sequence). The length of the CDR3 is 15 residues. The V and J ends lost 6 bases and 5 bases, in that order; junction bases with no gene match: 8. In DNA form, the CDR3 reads TGTGCCAGCAGCTCCGACAGGGGGCGAGGAGATACGCAGTATTTT. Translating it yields CASSSDRGRGDTQYF.

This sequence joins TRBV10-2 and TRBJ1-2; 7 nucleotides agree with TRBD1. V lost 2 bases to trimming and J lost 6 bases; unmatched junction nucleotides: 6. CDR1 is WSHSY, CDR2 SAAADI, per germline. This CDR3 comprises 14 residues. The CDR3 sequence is CASSEPWTGDGYTF. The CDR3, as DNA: TGCGCCAGCAGTGAGCCATGGACAGGAGATGGCTACACCTTC.